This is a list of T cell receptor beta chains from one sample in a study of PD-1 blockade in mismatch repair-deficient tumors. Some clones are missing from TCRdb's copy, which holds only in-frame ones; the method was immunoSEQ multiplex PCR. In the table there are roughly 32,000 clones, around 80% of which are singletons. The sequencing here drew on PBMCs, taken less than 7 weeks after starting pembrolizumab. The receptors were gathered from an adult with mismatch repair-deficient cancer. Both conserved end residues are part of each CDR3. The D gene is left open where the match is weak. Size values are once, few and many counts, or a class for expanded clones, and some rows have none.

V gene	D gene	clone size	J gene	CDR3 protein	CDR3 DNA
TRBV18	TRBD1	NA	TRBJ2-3	CASSPGQGGRTDTQYF	TGTGCCAGCTCACCGGGACAGGGGGGGCGGACAGATACGCAGTATTTT
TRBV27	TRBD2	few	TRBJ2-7	CASGRGSLDEQYF	TGTGCCAGCGGCCGCGGGAGTCTCGACGAGCAGTACTTC
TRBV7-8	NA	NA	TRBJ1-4	CASSLLESREGNEKLFF	TGTGCCAGCAGCTTATTAGAGTCTCGTGAGGGTAATGAAAAACTGTTTTTT
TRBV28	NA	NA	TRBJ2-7	CASSGPSASYEQYF	TGTGCCAGCAGTGGCCCTAGCGCCTCCTACGAGCAGTACTTC
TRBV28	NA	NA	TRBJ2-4	CASSLQGKNIQYF	TGTGCCAGCAGTTTACAGGGCAAAAACATTCAGTACTTC
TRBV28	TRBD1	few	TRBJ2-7	CASTLLGATGAYEQYF	TGTGCCAGCACCCTACTCGGGGCAACAGGGGCCTACGAGCAGTACTTC
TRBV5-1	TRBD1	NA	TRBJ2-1	CASSSQGPYNEQFF	TGCGCCAGCAGCTCACAGGGGCCCTACAATGAGCAGTTCTTC
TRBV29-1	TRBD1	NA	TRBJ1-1	CSVDRAATEAFF	TGCAGCGTGGACAGGGCGGCCACTGAAGCTTTCTTT
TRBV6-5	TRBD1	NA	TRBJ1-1	CASARGGQGGTEAFF	TGTGCCAGCGCACGTGGTGGACAGGGGGGAACTGAAGCTTTCTTT
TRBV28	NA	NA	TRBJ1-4	CASSLLVLGGPNEKLFF	TGTGCCAGCAGTTTATTGGTTTTGGGGGGACCTAATGAAAAACTGTTTTTT
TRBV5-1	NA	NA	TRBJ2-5	CASSTGQGVETQYF	TGCGCCAGCAGTACCGGGCAGGGTGTGGAGACCCAGTACTTC
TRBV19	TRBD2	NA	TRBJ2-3	CASSRLAGITDTQYF	TGTGCCAGTAGTAGGCTAGCGGGAATCACAGATACGCAGTATTTT
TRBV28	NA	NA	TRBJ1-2	CASSFLAESQNF	TGTGCCAGCAGTTTCTTGGCGGAGAGCCAAAACTTC
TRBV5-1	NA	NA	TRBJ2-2	CASSLGQNTGELFF	TGCGCCAGCAGCTTGGGGCAGAACACCGGGGAGCTGTTTTTT
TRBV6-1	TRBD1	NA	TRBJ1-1	CASSRTGGMGTEAFF	TGTGCCAGCAGTCGGACAGGGGGCATGGGCACTGAAGCTTTCTTT
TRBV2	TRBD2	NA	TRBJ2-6	CASTAFYGRATGANVLTF	TGTGCCAGCACGGCTTTTTACGGGAGGGCAACTGGGGCCAACGTCCTGACTTTC
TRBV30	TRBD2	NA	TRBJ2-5	CAWRSLLAGEETQYF	TGTGCCTGGAGGTCACTCCTAGCGGGAGAAGAGACCCAGTACTTC
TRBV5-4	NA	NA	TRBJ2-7	CASSLDSTYEQYF	TGTGCCAGCAGCTTGGACAGTACCTACGAGCAGTACTTC
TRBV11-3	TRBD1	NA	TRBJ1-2	CASSSPGTAYGYTF	TGTGCCAGCAGCTCCCCCGGGACAGCGTATGGCTACACCTTC
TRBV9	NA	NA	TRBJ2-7	CASSFTGERSDEQYF	TGTGCCAGCAGCTTTACGGGGGAGAGATCGGACGAGCAGTACTTC
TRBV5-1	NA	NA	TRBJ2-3	CASSLGLQTTDTQYF	TGCGCCAGCAGTTTGGGACTTCAGACTACAGATACGCAGTATTTT
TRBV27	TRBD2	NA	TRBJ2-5	CASRPGTSGRNWETQYF	TGTGCCAGCAGGCCCGGGACTAGCGGGAGAAATTGGGAGACCCAGTACTTC
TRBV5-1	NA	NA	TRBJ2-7	CASSSTRPEAYEQYF	TGCGCCAGCAGCTCGACAAGGCCAGAAGCCTACGAGCAGTACTTC
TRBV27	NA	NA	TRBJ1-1	CASSPQNTNTEAFF	TGTGCCAGCAGTCCGCAGAACACCAACACTGAAGCTTTCTTT
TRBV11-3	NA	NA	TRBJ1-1	CASSDWYTEAFF	TGTGCCAGCAGTGACTGGTACACTGAAGCTTTCTTT